This TCR beta chain is drawn from a study of blood T cell repertoires in COVID-19. Generated by immunoSEQ multiplex PCR, the TCRdb table keeps only in-frame clones and is missing some. The sample gives some 70,000 clones, 80% to 90% of which show up once; 1.4% is in the top ten. Sample: peripheral blood. This receptor was obtained from a woman aged 55-69 years with acute or convalescent COVID-19.

The CDR3 is CASSESIGLAGEGEQFF. The CDR3 DNA sequence: TGTGCCAGCAGTGAATCAATAGGGTTAGCGGGAGAGGGTGAGCAGTTCTTC. The chain links TRBV25-1 to TRBJ2-1; 9 bases fit TRBD2. Germline loops: CDR1 MGHDK, CDR2 SYGVNS. The CDR3 is 17 residues long. V trimming: 1 base; J trimming: 9 bases; junction bases outside the gene matches: 13.